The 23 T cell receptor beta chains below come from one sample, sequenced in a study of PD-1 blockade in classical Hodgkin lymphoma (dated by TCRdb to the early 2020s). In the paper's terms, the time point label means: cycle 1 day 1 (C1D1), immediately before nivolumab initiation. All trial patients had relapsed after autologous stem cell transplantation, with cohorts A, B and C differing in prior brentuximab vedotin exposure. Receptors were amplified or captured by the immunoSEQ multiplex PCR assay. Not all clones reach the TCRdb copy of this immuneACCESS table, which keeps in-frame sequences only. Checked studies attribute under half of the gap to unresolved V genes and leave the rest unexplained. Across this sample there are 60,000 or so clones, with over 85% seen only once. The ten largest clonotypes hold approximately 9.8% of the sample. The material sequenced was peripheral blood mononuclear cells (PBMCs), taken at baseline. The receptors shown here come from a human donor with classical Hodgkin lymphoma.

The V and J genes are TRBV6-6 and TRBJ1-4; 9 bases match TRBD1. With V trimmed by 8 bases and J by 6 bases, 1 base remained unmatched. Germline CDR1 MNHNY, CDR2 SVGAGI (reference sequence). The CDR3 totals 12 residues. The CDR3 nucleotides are TGTGCCAGCGGGGACAGGGATGAAAAACTGTTTTTT. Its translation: CASGDRDEKLFF.

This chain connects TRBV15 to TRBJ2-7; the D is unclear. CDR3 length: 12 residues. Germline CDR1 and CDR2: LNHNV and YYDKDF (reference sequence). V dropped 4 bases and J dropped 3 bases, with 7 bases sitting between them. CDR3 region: CATSKPHYEQYF. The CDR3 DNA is TGTGCCACCAGCAAACCCCACTACGAGCAGTACTTC.

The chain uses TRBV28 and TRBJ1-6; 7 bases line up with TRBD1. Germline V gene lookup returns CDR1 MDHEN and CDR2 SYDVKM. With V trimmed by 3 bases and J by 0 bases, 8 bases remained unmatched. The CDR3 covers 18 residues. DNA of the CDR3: TGTGCCAGCAGTTTTCCTGGGACAGCAAGCTCCTATAATTCACCCCTCCACTTT. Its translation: CASSFPGTASSYNSPLHF.

This chain's CDR3 is CASSPIDLPAGKLFF. The CDR3 DNA is TGCGCCAGCAGCCCGATAGACCTCCCGGCCGGAAAACTGTTTTTT. The rearrangement joins TRBV4-1 to TRBJ1-4; no reliable D call. This CDR3 spans 15 amino acids. Looked up from germline, CDR1 is MGHRA and CDR2 is YSYEKL. V was clipped by 4 bases and J by 10 bases, with 19 bases between them.

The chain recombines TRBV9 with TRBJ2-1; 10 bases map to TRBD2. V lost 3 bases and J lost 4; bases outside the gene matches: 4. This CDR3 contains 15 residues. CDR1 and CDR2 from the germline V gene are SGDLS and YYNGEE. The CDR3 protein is CASSGASGGYNEQFF. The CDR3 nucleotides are TGTGCCAGCAGCGGTGCTAGCGGGGGTTACAATGAGCAGTTCTTC.

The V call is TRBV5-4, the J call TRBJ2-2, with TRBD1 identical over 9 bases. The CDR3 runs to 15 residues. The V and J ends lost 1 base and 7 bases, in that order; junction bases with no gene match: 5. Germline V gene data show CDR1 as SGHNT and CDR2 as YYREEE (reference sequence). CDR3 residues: CASSLLGQGFGELFF. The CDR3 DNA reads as TGTGCCAGCAGCTTGCTTGGACAGGGGTTCGGGGAGCTGTTTTTT.

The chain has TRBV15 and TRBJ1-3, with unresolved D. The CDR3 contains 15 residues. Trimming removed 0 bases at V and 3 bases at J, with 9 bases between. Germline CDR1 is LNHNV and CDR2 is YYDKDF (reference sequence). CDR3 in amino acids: CATSREGIFGNTIYF. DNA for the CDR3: TGTGCCACCAGCAGAGAAGGGATTTTTGGAAACACCATATATTTT.

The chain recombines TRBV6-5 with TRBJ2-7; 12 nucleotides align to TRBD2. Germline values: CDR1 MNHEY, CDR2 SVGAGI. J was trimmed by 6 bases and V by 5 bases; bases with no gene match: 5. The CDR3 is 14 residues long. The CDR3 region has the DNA TGTGCCAGCAGTAAGACTAGCGGGGGATCCGAGCAGTACTTC. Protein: CASSKTSGGSEQYF.

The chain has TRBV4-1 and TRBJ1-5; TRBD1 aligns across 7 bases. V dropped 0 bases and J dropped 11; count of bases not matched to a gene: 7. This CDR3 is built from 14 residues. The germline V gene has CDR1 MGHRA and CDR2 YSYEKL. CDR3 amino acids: CASSQDRGRVAQHF. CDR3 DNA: TGCGCCAGCAGCCAAGACAGGGGGAGGGTGGCCCAGCATTTT.

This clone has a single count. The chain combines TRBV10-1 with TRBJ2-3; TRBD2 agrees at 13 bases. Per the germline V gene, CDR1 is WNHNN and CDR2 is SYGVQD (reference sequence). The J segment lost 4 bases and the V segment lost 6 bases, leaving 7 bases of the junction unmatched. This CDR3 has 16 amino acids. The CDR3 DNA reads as TGCGCCAGCAGCCGTCGACTAGCGGGGGGCGCAGATACGCAGTATTTT. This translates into CASSRRLAGGADTQYF.

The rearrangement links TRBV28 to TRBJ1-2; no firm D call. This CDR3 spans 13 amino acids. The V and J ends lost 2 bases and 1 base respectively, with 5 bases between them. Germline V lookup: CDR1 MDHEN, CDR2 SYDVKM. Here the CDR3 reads CASSLGNNYGYTF. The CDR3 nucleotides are TGTGCCAGCAGTTTAGGCAATAACTATGGCTACACCTTC.

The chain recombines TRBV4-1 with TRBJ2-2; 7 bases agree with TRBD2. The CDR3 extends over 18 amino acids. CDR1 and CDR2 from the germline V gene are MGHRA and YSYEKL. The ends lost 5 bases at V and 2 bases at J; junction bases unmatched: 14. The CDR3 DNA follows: TGCGCCAGCAGCATAAAATTCGCGGGAGTCCTTAACACCGGGGAGCTGTTTTTT. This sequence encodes CASSIKFAGVLNTGELFF.

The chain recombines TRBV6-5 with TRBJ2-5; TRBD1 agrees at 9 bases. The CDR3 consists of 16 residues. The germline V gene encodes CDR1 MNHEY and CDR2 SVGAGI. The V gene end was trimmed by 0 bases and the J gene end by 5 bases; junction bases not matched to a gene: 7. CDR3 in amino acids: CASSYSPGQGWETQYF. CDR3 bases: TGTGCCAGCAGTTACTCACCGGGACAGGGCTGGGAGACCCAGTACTTC.

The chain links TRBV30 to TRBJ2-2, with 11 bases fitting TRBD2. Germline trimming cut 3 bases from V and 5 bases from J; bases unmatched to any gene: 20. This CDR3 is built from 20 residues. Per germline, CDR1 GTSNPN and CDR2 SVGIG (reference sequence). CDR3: CAWRPRTYLILAGGTGELFF. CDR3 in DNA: TGTGCCTGGAGGCCGAGGACGTATTTGATTCTAGCGGGAGGTACCGGGGAGCTGTTTTTT. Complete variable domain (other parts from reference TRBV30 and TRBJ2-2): SQTIHQWPATLVQPVGSPLSLECTVEGTSNPNLYWYRQAAGRGLQLLFYSVGIGQISSEVPQNLSASRPQDRQFILSSKKLLLSDSGFYLCAWRPRTYLILAGGTGELFFGEGSRLTVL.

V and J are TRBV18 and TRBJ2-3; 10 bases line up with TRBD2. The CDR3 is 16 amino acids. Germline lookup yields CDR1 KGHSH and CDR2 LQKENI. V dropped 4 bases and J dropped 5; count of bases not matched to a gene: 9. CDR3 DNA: TGTGCCAGCTCACTCCAAGCGGGGGGGCCGAGAGATACGCAGTATTTT. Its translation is CASSLQAGGPRDTQYF.

The CDR3 bases are TGTGCCAGCAGTTTAGGTCTTGAGCAGTTCTTC. Its translation: CASSLGLEQFF. This chain joins TRBV28 and TRBJ2-1; no clear D gene. Per the germline V gene, CDR1 is MDHEN and CDR2 is SYDVKM. V gave up 2 bases and J gave up 9 bases, with 5 bases separating them. The CDR3 is made up of 11 amino acids.

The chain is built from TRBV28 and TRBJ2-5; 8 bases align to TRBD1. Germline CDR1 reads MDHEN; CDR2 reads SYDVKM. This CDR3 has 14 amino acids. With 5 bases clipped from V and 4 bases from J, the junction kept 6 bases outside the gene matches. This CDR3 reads CASSPLGQGETQYF. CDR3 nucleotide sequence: TGTGCCAGCAGTCCTCTAGGACAGGGAGAGACCCAGTACTTC.

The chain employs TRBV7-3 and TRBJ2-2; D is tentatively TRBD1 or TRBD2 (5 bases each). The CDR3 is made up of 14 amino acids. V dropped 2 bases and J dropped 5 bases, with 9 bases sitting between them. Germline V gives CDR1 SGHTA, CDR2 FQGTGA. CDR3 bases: TGTGCCAGCAGCTTAGAGGGGCTTACCGGGGAGCTGTTTTTT. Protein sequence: CASSLEGLTGELFF.

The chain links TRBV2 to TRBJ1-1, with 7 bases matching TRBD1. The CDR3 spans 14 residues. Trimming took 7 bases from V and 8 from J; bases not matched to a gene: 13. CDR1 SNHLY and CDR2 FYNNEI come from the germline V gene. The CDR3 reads CASTPLGGRAEAFF. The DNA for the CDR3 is TGTGCCAGCACTCCTCTAGGGGGCCGAGCCGAAGCTTTCTTT.

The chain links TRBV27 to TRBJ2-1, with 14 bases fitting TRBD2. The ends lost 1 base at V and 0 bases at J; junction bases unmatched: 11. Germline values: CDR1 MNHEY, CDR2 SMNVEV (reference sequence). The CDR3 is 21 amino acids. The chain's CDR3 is CASSLLGLAGGITSSYNEQFF. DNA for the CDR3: TGTGCCAGCAGTTTATTAGGACTAGCGGGGGGTATTACGAGCTCCTACAATGAGCAGTTCTTC.

This CDR3 reads CASSYRDSEAFF. CDR3 nucleotides: TGTGCCAGCAGTTATAGGGACTCTGAAGCTTTCTTT. The J gene is TRBJ1-1, the V gene TRBV6-6, with D possibly matching TRBD1 (5 bases). V lost 3 bases to trimming and J lost 6 bases, with 8 bases between them. The V gene's germline CDR1 is MNHNY and CDR2 SVGAGI (reference sequence). CDR3 size: 12 residues.

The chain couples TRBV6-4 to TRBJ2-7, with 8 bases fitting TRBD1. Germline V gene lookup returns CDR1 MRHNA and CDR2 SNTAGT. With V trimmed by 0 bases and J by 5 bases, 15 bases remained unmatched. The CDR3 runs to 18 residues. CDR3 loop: CASSDSLPTGGPGHEQYF. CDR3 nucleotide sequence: TGTGCCAGCAGTGACTCGCTACCAACAGGGGGTCCCGGCCACGAGCAGTACTTC.

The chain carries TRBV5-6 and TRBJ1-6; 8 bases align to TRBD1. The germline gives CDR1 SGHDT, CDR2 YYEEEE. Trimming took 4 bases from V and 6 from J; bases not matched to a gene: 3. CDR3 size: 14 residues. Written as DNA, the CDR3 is TGTGCCAGCAGCACGACAGGGGCTAATTCACCCCTCCACTTT. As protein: CASSTTGANSPLHF.